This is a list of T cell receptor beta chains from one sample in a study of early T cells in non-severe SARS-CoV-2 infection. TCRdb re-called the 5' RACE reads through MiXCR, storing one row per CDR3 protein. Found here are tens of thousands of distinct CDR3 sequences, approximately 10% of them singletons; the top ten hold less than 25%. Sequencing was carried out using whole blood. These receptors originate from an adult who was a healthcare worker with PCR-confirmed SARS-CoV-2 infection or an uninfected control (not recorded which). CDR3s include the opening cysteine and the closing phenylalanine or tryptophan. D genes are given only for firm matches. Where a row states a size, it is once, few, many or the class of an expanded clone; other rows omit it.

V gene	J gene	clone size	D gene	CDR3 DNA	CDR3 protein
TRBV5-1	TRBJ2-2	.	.	TGCGCCAGCAGCCAGGGAGGTGGCGGGGAGCTATTTTTT	CASSQGGGGELFF
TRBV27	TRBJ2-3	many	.	TGTGCCAGCAGTTTATCGTTATGGGGGGTCGGAGATACGCAGTATTTT	CASSLSLWGVGDTQYF
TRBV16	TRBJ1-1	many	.	TGTGCCAGCAGCCAATCATGGCAGTTAGAAGCTTTCTTT	CASSQSWQLEAFF
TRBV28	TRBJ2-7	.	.	TGTGCCAGCAGTGGACGGGCTTACGAGCAGTACTTC	CASSGRAYEQYF
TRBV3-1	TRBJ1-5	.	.	TGTGCCAGCAGCCAAGGGCCTCAGCCCCAGCATTTT	CASSQGPQPQHF
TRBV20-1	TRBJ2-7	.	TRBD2	TGCAGTGCCATGCCTACTAGCGGGCAAGGGAACGAGCAGTACTTC	CSAMPTSGQGNEQYF
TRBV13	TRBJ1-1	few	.	TGTGCCAGCAGCTTAGTTACTGAAGCTTTCTTT	CASSLVTEAFF
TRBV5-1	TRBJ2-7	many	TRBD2	TGCGCCAGCAGCTTGGGGAGCGGGAGTATCTACGAGCAGTACTTC	CASSLGSGSIYEQYF
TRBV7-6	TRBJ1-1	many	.	TGTGCCAGCAGCTCCCTAGAAGGTGCTGAAGCTTTCTTT	CASSSLEGAEAFF
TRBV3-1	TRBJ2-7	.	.	TGTGCCAGCAGCCAAGATTGGGGAGGAGAGCAGTACTTC	CASSQDWGGEQYF
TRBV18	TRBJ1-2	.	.	TGTGCCAGCTCACCGGAGGGGAACTATGGCTACACCTTC	CASSPEGNYGYTF
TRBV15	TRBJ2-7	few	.	TGTGCCACCAGCAGAGGCAGAGGGCGCGAGCAGTACTTC	CATSRGRGREQYF
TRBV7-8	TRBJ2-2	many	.	TGTGCCAGTCAACCGGGACACATGAACACCGGGGAGCTGTTTTTT	CASQPGHMNTGELFF
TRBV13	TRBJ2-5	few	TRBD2	TGTGCCAGCAGCTCGAAACGGGGGGGCGGTGAGACCCAGTACTTC	CASSSKRGGGETQYF
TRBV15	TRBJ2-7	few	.	TGTGCCACCAGCAGAGATAAGAAGATATCCTACGAGCAGTACTTC	CATSRDKKISYEQYF
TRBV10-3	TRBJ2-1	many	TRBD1	TGTGCCACCAGCCTTGGACAGGGAACCTACAATGAGCAGTTCTTC	CATSLGQGTYNEQFF
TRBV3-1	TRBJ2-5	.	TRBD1	TGTGCCAGCAGCCTCGGACAGGGAGGCAGGCGAGAGACCCAGTACTTC	CASSLGQGGRRETQYF
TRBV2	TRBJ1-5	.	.	TGTGCCAGCAGTTCGACAGGTTATAGCAATCAGCCCCAGCATTTT	CASSSTGYSNQPQHF
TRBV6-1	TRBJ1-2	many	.	TGTGCCAGCAGTGAAACTTCTTCTGGTTGGAACTATGGCTACACCTTC	CASSETSSGWNYGYTF
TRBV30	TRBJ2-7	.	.	TGTGCCTGGAGTGTACTAGGCTACGAGCAGTACTTC	CAWSVLGYEQYF
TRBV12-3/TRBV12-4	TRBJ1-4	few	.	TGTGCCAGCAGACCTACAGGGACTAATGAAAAACTGTTTTTT	CASRPTGTNEKLFF
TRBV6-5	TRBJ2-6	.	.	TGTGCCAGCAGTTACTCGGGTTACCGCTCTGGGGCCAACGTCCTGACTTTC	CASSYSGYRSGANVLTF
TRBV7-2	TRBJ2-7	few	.	TGTGCCAGCAGACAAGCCTGGGACGGCACCTACGAGCAGTACTTC	CASRQAWDGTYEQYF